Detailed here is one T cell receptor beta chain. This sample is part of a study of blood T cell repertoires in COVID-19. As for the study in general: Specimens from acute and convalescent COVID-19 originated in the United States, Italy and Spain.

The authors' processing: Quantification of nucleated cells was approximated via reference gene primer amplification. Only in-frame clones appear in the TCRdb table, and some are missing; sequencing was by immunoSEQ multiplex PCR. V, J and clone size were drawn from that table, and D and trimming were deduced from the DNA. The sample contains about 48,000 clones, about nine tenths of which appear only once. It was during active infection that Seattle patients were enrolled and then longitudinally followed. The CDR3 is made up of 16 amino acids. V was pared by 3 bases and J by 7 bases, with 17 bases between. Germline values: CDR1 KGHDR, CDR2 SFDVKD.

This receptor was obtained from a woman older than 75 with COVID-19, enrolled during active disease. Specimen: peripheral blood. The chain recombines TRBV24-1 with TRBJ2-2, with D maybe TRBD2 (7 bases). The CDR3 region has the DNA TGTGCCACCAGTGATCCCGCTGGGGGGGGCCGCGGGGAGCTGTTTTTT. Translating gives CATSDPAGGGRGELFF.